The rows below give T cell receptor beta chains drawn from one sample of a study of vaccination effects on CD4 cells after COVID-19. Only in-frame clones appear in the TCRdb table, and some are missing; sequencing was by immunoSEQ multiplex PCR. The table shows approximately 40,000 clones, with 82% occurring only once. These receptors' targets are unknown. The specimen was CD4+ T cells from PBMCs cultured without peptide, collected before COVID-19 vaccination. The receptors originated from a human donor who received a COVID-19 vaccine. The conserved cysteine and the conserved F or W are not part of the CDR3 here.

ATSVSNQPQH	TRBV24-1
ATRRDTYQPQH	TRBV6-5
ASSSGPADQETQY	TRBV13
ASSPWTGESGANVLT	TRBV18
ATSDLLTGGPGELF	TRBV24-1
ASSPVARGVANEKLF	TRBV18
ASSVIGTPWENTEAF	TRBV9
ASSQTSGETQY	TRBV18
ASSPGTGMDTQY	TRBV7-3
ASSSQGSSYNEQF	TRBV2
ASSQVDRNYGYT	TRBV14
ASSMARSRQDTQY	TRBV27
ASSPPLGGRTEAF	TRBV14
ASRSTSPYNEQF	TRBV7-2
ASSLAWEGHQPQH	TRBV27
ASSLQGTDTQY	TRBV5-1
ASRVNTEAF	TRBV5-1